This T cell receptor beta chain was profiled in a study of response to subunit inactivated influenza vaccine. The study's findings and limits: A suggestion made by the authors is that each seasonal influenza vaccination recruits few new T cells.

With regard to this clonotype: Its matching antigen is unknown.

From the RT-PCR reads, TCRdb called clonotypes with MiXCR, one entry per CDR3 protein. The sample holds hundreds of thousands of distinct CDR3 sequences, 9.5% to 15% seen once. The source is a man aged 45-65 years who received an inactivated influenza vaccine. Sequences were derived from non-naive T cells sorted from PBMCs, sampled around 15 days before vaccination.

The CDR3 spells CASSYSSDRGRGGKTQYF. In nucleotides, the CDR3 is TGTGCCAGCAGTTACTCTTCGGACAGGGGGCGCGGAGGAAAGACCCAGTACTTC. The rearrangement links TRBV6-5 to TRBJ2-5; 11 nucleotides agree with TRBD1. Per the germline V gene, CDR1 is MNHEY and CDR2 is SVGAGI. The CDR3 has 18 residues. V dropped 0 bases and J dropped 6; count of bases not matched to a gene: 12.